The 31 T cell receptor beta chains in this list originate from one sample, sequenced in a study of blood T cell repertoires in COVID-19. Here immunoSEQ multiplex PCR was the method, and the copy in TCRdb shows in-frame clones only, minus some. The sample lists over 200,000 clones, 92% occurring once. The sequencing input was peripheral blood. The source of these receptors is a man aged 25 to 45 with acute or convalescent COVID-19.

The rearrangement uses TRBV18 and TRBJ2-3; no clear D. The CDR3 totals 15 residues. Germline CDR1 KGHSH, CDR2 LQKENI. With 1 base removed from V and 0 bases from J, the gap between germline ends came to 8 bases. This CDR3 reads CASSPRQVSTDTQYF. For the CDR3, the DNA is TGTGCCAGCTCACCACGGCAGGTTAGCACAGATACGCAGTATTTT.

This clone was seen once. The gene calls are TRBV5-1 and TRBJ1-1, with D hard to call. V lost 4 bases and J 7 bases, leaving 23 bases between the germline ends. The CDR3 runs 16 residues. Germline assignment: CDR1 SGHRS and CDR2 YFSETQ. CDR3 bases: TGCGCCAGCAGCAAAGGAGGCCCTGGCCGGGGTGTTGAAGCTTTCTTT. As protein: CASSKGGPGRGVEAFF.

This rearrangement joins TRBV19 to TRBJ2-5; perhaps TRBD1 as D (5 bases). V lost 0 bases and J lost 1, with 12 bases in between. In germline, CDR1 is LNHDA, CDR2 SQIVND (reference sequence). CDR3 length equals 16 residues. Here the CDR3 DNA reads TGTGCCAGTAGTATAGATCACAGGTTGCTCCAAGAGACCCAGTACTTC. It translates to CASSIDHRLLQETQYF.

The chain employs TRBV2 and TRBJ2-5; D remains ambiguous. Per the germline V gene, CDR1 is SNHLY and CDR2 is FYNNEI. The length of the CDR3 is 16 residues. V was shortened by 3 bases and J by 2 bases, with 16 bases between the two germline ends. CDR3 loop: CASSDGFGGQQETQYF. CDR3 bases: TGTGCCAGCAGTGACGGGTTTGGCGGCCAACAAGAGACCCAGTACTTC.

Only a few counts were recorded for this clone. The V and J genes are TRBV14 and TRBJ1-2, with 7 bases that match TRBD1. The trim removed 4 bases at V and 4 bases at J, leaving 3 bases unmatched. The length of the CDR3 is 13 residues. CDR1 and CDR2 (germline): SGHDN, FVKESK. The CDR3: CASSRDSAYGYTF. For the CDR3, the DNA is TGTGCCAGCAGCCGGGACAGCGCCTATGGCTACACCTTC.

V is TRBV6-4 and J is TRBJ1-3; no clear D. Germline assignment: CDR1 MRHNA and CDR2 SNTAGT. V was pared by 0 bases and J by 6 bases, with 18 bases between. The CDR3 has 17 residues. CDR3 nucleotide sequence: TGTGCCAGCAGTGACTCGATCTTGGTTCGACGGGTAAACACCATATATTTT. Translated: CASSDSILVRRVNTIYF.

This clone was counted once. This chain links TRBV5-1 with TRBJ2-2; 11 bases map to TRBD2. The V segment lost 4 bases and the J segment 0 bases; nucleotides outside the gene matches: 2. The CDR3 loop spans 16 amino acids. Germline V CDR1 and CDR2: SGHRS, YFSETQ. The CDR3 here is CASSTLAGANTGELFF. The CDR3 DNA sequence: TGCGCCAGCAGCACACTAGCGGGGGCGAACACCGGGGAGCTGTTTTTT.

The chain is built from TRBV7-3 and TRBJ2-5; D is perhaps TRBD2 (6 bases). V was clipped by 4 bases and J by 5 bases, with 14 bases between them. The CDR3 sequence is 14 residues long. Germline V gene data show CDR1 as SGHTA and CDR2 as FQGTGA. CDR3 loop: CASSSQGGRETQYF. In nucleotides, the CDR3 is TGTGCCAGCAGCTCTCAGGGAGGTCGGGAGACCCAGTACTTC.

The count of this clone is one. The rearrangement joins TRBV29-1 to TRBJ1-5; 8 bases agree with TRBD1. The CDR3 covers 13 residues. Germline-derived CDR1 and CDR2 are SQVTM and ANQGSEA. The V and J ends lost 7 bases and 11 bases, in that order; junction bases with no gene match: 13. The CDR3 DNA is TGCAGCGCTTTGGACAGGGAGGGCCCGTCCCAGCATTTT. Protein: CSALDREGPSQHF.

CDR3 loop: CASSLIWTGVYNEQFF. In DNA, the CDR3 is TGTGCCAGCAGCTTAATCTGGACAGGGGTTTACAATGAGCAGTTCTTC. J is TRBJ2-1 and V is TRBV11-3; 9 bases fit TRBD1. This CDR3 has 16 amino acids. The ends lost 2 bases at V and 4 bases at J; junction bases unmatched: 6. Per germline, CDR1 SGHNT and CDR2 YENEEA. The entire variable domain, with the rest obtained from reference TRBV11-3 and TRBJ2-1, is as follows: EAGVVQSPRYKIIEKKQPVAFWCNPISGHNTLYWYLQNLGQGPELLIRYENEEAVDDSQLPKDRFSAERLKGVDSTLKIQPAELGDSAVYLCASSLIWTGVYNEQFFGPGTRLTVL.

The V and J genes are TRBV7-2 and TRBJ2-7; D uncertain. Trimming took 5 bases from V and 1 from J, leaving 9 bases between them. This CDR3 comprises 13 residues. Germline loops: CDR1 SGHTA, CDR2 FQGNSA. The CDR3 region is CASSRGFSYEQYF. CDR3 DNA sequence: TGTGCCAGCAGCCGCGGTTTTTCCTACGAGCAGTACTTC. Full variable domain (missing parts from reference TRBV7-2 and TRBJ2-7): GAGVSQSPSNKVTEKGKDVELRCDPISGHTALYWYRQSLGQGLEFLIYFQGNSAPDKSGLPSDRFSAERTGGSVSTLTIQRTQQEDSAVYLCASSRGFSYEQYFGPGTRLTVT.

The V gene is TRBV3-1 (or the pseudogene TRBV3-2), the J gene TRBJ2-7; 12 bases map to TRBD2. Germline V lookup: CDR1 LGHDT, CDR2 YNNKEL (reference sequence). This CDR3 comprises 16 residues. J gave up 1 base and V 4 bases, and 5 bases lay outside the gene matches. In nucleotides, the CDR3 is TGTGCCAGCAGCCCATGGACTAGCGGGAATTCCTACGAGCAGTACTTC. This sequence encodes CASSPWTSGNSYEQYF.

The chain combines TRBV6-6 with TRBJ2-7; 9 bases are a match to TRBD2. V dropped 2 bases and J dropped 6; count of bases not matched to a gene: 11. The CDR3 length is 16 residues. The V gene's germline CDR1 is MNHNY and CDR2 SVGAGI (reference sequence). The CDR3 loop is CASSYVVLAGEGEQYF. CDR3 DNA: TGTGCCAGCAGTTACGTAGTCTTAGCGGGAGAAGGCGAGCAGTACTTC.

This chain links TRBV7-2 with TRBJ1-2, with 8 bases identical to TRBD1. J lost 4 bases, V lost 5 bases, and 15 bases had no gene match. Germline V gene data show CDR1 as SGHTA and CDR2 as FQGNSA. The CDR3 sequence is 17 residues long. Here the CDR3 reads CASSTRDRRTRGYGYTF. CDR3 nucleotides: TGTGCCAGCAGCACCCGGGACAGGAGGACCCGGGGCTATGGCTACACCTTC.

The chain carries TRBV6-5 and TRBJ1-2, with 8 bases lining up with TRBD1. CDR1 and CDR2 from the germline V gene are MNHEY and SVGAGI. This CDR3 has 14 residues. The V and J ends lost 2 bases and 4 bases, in that order; junction bases with no gene match: 3. The DNA of the CDR3 is TGTGCCAGCAGTTACGGGACAGGTATCTATGGCTACACCTTC. Protein sequence: CASSYGTGIYGYTF.

This chain uses TRBV18 with TRBJ1-2, with D possibly TRBD1 on 6 matching bases. Trimming cost V 2 bases and J 5 bases, with 12 bases left between them. CDR3 length: 14 amino acids. The germline gives CDR1 KGHSH, CDR2 LQKENI. The DNA of the CDR3 is TGTGCCAGCTCACCAACGACAGGCGGATATGGCTACACCTTC. Its translation is CASSPTTGGYGYTF.

The rearrangement joins TRBV7-8 to TRBJ2-7, with D possibly matching TRBD1 (5 bases). The CDR3 has 17 amino acids. V was clipped by 4 bases and J by 3 bases, with 22 bases between them. The germline gives CDR1 SGHVS, CDR2 FQNEAQ. CDR3 nucleotide sequence: TGTGCCAGCAGCTGGCCCCTGGGGTTCCGGACAAACTACGAGCAGTACTTC. This gives the protein CASSWPLGFRTNYEQYF.

The chain joins TRBV14 to TRBJ1-5; D unresolved. The germline V and J ends were trimmed by 5 bases and 0 bases, with 23 bases remaining between them. The germline CDR1 and CDR2 sequences are SGHDN and FVKESK. There are 19 residues in the CDR3. The CDR3 DNA reads as TGTGCCAGCAGCTTCCCCCTACGGACTGGCAACAATAGCAATCAGCCCCAGCATTTT. This codes for CASSFPLRTGNNSNQPQHF.

The chain couples TRBV6-6 to TRBJ1-4, with D hard to call. The V and J ends lost 6 bases and 5 bases respectively, with 10 bases between them. This CDR3 has 13 amino acids. The germline V gene encodes CDR1 MNHNY and CDR2 SVGAGI (reference sequence). The CDR3, as DNA: TGTGCCAGCAGACCCGGGGTCAATGAAAAACTGTTTTTT. Translating gives CASRPGVNEKLFF.

This clone occurred once. The chain is built from TRBV30 and TRBJ2-5, with 7 bases lining up with TRBD2. Germline V gives CDR1 GTSNPN, CDR2 SVGIG (reference sequence). The CDR3 spans 17 residues. J gave up 4 bases and V 2 bases, and 16 bases lay outside the gene matches. Here the CDR3 DNA reads TGTGCCTGGAGTTTCACGTCGAGCGGGGTCATGACAGAGACCCAGTACTTC. Translated, it gives CAWSFTSSGVMTETQYF.

This clone was picked up a small number of times. The rearrangement uses TRBV19 and TRBJ2-1; a possible D gene is TRBD1 (5 bases). Trimming cost V 9 bases and J 6 bases, with 9 bases left between them. The CDR3 totals 11 residues. Germline-derived CDR1 and CDR2 are LNHDA and SQIVND (reference sequence). The DNA of the CDR3 is TGTGCCAGCTCCAGGGTCAATGAGCAGTTCTTC. Its translation is CASSRVNEQFF.

This chain links TRBV11-2 with TRBJ2-1; D remains unclear. The CDR3 spans 15 residues. Germline V gives CDR1 SGHAT, CDR2 FQNNGV. V was pared by 0 bases and J by 0 bases, with 6 bases between. The CDR3 loop is CASSLDHNSYNEQFF. DNA of the CDR3: TGTGCCAGCAGCTTAGATCACAACTCCTACAATGAGCAGTTCTTC.

The rearrangement joins TRBV11-2 to TRBJ1-2; D not certain. The CDR3 is 12 residues long. The germline CDR1 and CDR2 sequences are SGHAT and FQNNGV. Trimming took off 6 bases at V and 0 bases at J, with 5 bases between the two ends. CDR3 sequence: CASRHANYGYTF. The CDR3 region has the DNA TGTGCCAGCAGACATGCTAACTATGGCTACACCTTC.

V is TRBV11-2 and J is TRBJ2-7, with 7 positions matching TRBD2. The length of the CDR3 is 15 residues. Germline values: CDR1 SGHAT, CDR2 FQNNGV. Trimming took 5 bases from V and 5 from J; bases not matched to a gene: 12. CDR3 DNA sequence: TGTGCCAGCAGCCCGAGGCAGGTGGGAGGGGACGAGCAGTACTTC. Encoded protein: CASSPRQVGGDEQYF. The whole variable domain, filled in from reference TRBV11-2 and TRBJ2-7, reads EAGVAQSPRYKIIEKRQSVAFWCNPISGHATLYWYQQILGQGPKLLIQFQNNGVVDDSQLPKDRFSAERLKGVDSTLKIQPAKLEDSAVYLCASSPRQVGGDEQYFGPGTRLTVT.

The CDR3, as DNA: TGTGCCAGCAGTTATACGGCCCGCAGGTCAGAGACCCAGTACTTC. Protein sequence: CASSYTARRSETQYF. The chain carries TRBV27 and TRBJ2-5; D unclear. Trimming cost V 4 bases and J 4 bases, with 16 bases left between them. Germline loops: CDR1 MNHEY, CDR2 SMNVEV (reference sequence). CDR3 length: 15 residues.

The V and J genes are TRBV14 and TRBJ1-1; no firm D call. V gave up 1 base and J gave up 6 bases, with 3 bases separating them. There are 11 residues in the CDR3. Germline CDR1 is SGHDN and CDR2 is FVKESK. CDR3 residues: CASSQGAEAFF. In DNA, the CDR3 is TGTGCCAGCAGCCAAGGAGCTGAAGCTTTCTTT.

The rearrangement joins TRBV14 to TRBJ2-4, with 8 bases identical to TRBD1. Germline-derived CDR1 and CDR2 are SGHDN and FVKESK. V lost 4 bases, J lost 3 bases, and 2 bases stayed unmatched. The CDR3 runs to 14 residues. The CDR3 DNA sequence: TGTGCCAGCAGCCCCACAGGGGGCAAAAACATTCAGTACTTC. Translating it yields CASSPTGGKNIQYF.

The chain carries TRBV11-2 and TRBJ1-1; D may be TRBD1 (5 bases). This CDR3 has 17 residues. Trimming stripped 5 bases from V and 1 base from J, with 20 bases between. Germline lookup yields CDR1 SGHAT and CDR2 FQNNGV. CDR3 nucleotides: TGTGCCAGCAGCCTTCCAAGGTCAGGGTTCGCGAACACTGAAGCTTTCTTT. It codes for CASSLPRSGFANTEAFF.

The chain combines TRBV7-3 with TRBJ1-1; D is perhaps TRBD1 (5 bases). Germline V gives CDR1 SGHTA, CDR2 FQGTGA. Trimming took 4 bases from V and 7 from J, leaving 10 bases between them. CDR3 length: 12 residues. CDR3: CASSSGGNEAFF. In DNA, the CDR3 is TGTGCCAGCAGCTCGGGGGGGAATGAAGCTTTCTTT.

This rearrangement joins TRBV19 to TRBJ2-7, with D hard to call. The germline gives CDR1 LNHDA, CDR2 SQIVND (reference sequence). The V and J ends lost 3 bases and 4 bases respectively, with 10 bases between them. The CDR3 runs 13 residues. The CDR3 sequence is CASSIGQLYEQYF. CDR3 in DNA: TGTGCCAGTAGTATTGGGCAGTTATACGAGCAGTACTTC. Combining the CDR3 with reference TRBV19 and TRBJ2-7 gives the whole variable domain DGGITQSPKYLFRKEGQNVTLSCEQNLNHDAMYWYRQDPGQGLRLIYYSQIVNDFQKGDIAEGYSVSREKKESFPLTVTSAQKNPTAFYLCASSIGQLYEQYFGPGTRLTVT.

The chain uses TRBV6-5 and TRBJ1-6; possible D gene TRBD1, 6 bases. V was pared by 0 bases and J by 8 bases, with 11 bases between. The CDR3 covers 15 residues. Germline V gene lookup returns CDR1 MNHEY and CDR2 SVGAGI. The CDR3 region is CASSYSRQGYSPLHF. CDR3 in DNA: TGTGCCAGCAGTTACTCGAGGCAGGGGTATTCACCCCTCCACTTT.